These 8 T cell receptor beta chains came from one sample sequenced in a study of shared clonotypes between healthy human individuals. Clones were read by immunoSEQ multiplex PCR, and TCRdb kept only the in-frame ones, dropping some. The sample consists of around 480,000 clones, about 79% of them appearing once. Sequenced material: PBMCs. Source of these receptors: a middle-aged woman in good health. Some clones in this sample may be carry-over from other donors' samples.

The chain recombines TRBV5-1 with TRBJ1-5, with a possible D match to TRBD1 (5 bases). Germline V gene data show CDR1 as SGHRS and CDR2 as YFSETQ. Trimming shortened V by 0 bases and J by 7 bases, and 17 bases separated the two germline ends. The CDR3 is 16 residues long. In DNA, the CDR3 is TGCGCCAGCAGCTTGGGACCTCAGGGAAACGGGCAGCCCCAGCATTTT. Protein product: CASSLGPQGNGQPQHF.

The chain uses TRBV6-1 and TRBJ2-5; 10 positions agree with TRBD1. The junction had 7 bases not matched to a gene; V was cut back by 5 bases and J by 4 bases. CDR3 length: 15 amino acids. Germline CDR1 MNHNS, CDR2 SASEGT. CDR3 protein: CASSTGTGEVETQYF. CDR3 nucleotide sequence: TGTGCCAGCAGTACCGGGACAGGGGAGGTAGAGACCCAGTACTTC.

V gene TRBV7-2 combines with J gene TRBJ1-5; unclear D gene. Trimming shortened V by 5 bases and J by 0 bases, and 14 bases separated the two germline ends. The CDR3 runs 16 residues. Germline loops: CDR1 SGHTA, CDR2 FQGNSA. The CDR3 loop is CASSRTRTGSNQPQHF. CDR3 in DNA: TGTGCCAGCAGCAGAACCCGGACCGGTAGCAATCAGCCCCAGCATTTT.

This chain joins TRBV9 and TRBJ2-1; D is uncertain. This CDR3 region has 13 residues. Germline V gene data show CDR1 as SGDLS and CDR2 as YYNGEE. Trimming took off 0 bases at V and 11 bases at J, with 12 bases between the two ends. Here the CDR3 reads CASSVEDGRQQFF. The CDR3 nucleotides read TGTGCCAGCAGCGTAGAGGACGGCCGGCAGCAGTTCTTC.

The chain carries TRBV18 and TRBJ1-4, with D uncertain. CDR1 KGHSH and CDR2 LQKENI come from the germline V gene. The CDR3 sequence is 17 residues long. V lost 3 bases to trimming and J lost 0 bases, with 14 bases between them. The CDR3 DNA reads TGTGCCAGCTCACCGCGGCAGGTGGCGGCAACTAATGAAAAACTGTTTTTT. Amino acids: CASSPRQVAATNEKLFF.

This chain joins TRBV29-1 and TRBJ2-3; no reliable D call. The CDR3 has 14 amino acids. Trimming removed 4 bases from V and 2 bases from J, with 13 bases in between. The V gene's germline CDR1 is SQVTM and CDR2 ANQGSEA. DNA for the CDR3: TGCAGCGTTGCCCATGGTCAGAACACAGATACGCAGTATTTT. As protein: CSVAHGQNTDTQYF.

The chain uses TRBV7-9 and TRBJ2-1; 13 bases fit TRBD2. Losses at the gene ends were 7 bases for V and 6 bases for J; bases not matched to a gene: 9. In germline, CDR1 is SEHNR, CDR2 FQNEAQ (reference sequence). CDR3 size: 16 residues. The CDR3 region is CASIAETSGRANEQFF. The DNA of the CDR3 is TGTGCCAGCATAGCGGAAACTAGCGGGAGGGCCAATGAGCAGTTCTTC.

The rearrangement uses TRBV19 and TRBJ1-2; 7 bases are a match to TRBD1. From germline, CDR1 is LNHDA and CDR2 SQIVND (reference sequence). CDR3 size: 14 residues. V gave up 2 bases and J gave up 3 bases; unmatched junction bases: 3. CDR3: CASSIPGTDYGYTF. The DNA for the CDR3 is TGTGCCAGTAGTATACCCGGGACAGACTATGGCTACACCTTC.